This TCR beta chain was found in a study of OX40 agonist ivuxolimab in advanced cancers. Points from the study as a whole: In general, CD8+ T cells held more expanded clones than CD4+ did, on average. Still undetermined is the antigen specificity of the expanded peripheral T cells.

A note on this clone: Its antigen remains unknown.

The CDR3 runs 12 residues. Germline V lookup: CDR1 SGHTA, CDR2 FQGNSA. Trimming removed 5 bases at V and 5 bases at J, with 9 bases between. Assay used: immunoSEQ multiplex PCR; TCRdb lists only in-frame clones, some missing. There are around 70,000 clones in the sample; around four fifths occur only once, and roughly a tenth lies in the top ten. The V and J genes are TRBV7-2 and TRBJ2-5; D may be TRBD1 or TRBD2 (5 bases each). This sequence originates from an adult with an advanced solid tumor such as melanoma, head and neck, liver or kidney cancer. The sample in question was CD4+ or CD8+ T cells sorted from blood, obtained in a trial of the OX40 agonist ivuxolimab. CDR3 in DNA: TGTGCCAGCAGCCGGGACCGGGAGACCCAGTACTTC. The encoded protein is CASSRDRETQYF. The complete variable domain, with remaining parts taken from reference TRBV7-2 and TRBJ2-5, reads GAGVSQSPSNKVTEKGKDVELRCDPISGHTALYWYRQSLGQGLEFLIYFQGNSAPDKSGLPSDRFSAERTGGSVSTLTIQRTQQEDSAVYLCASSRDRETQYFGPGTRLLVL.